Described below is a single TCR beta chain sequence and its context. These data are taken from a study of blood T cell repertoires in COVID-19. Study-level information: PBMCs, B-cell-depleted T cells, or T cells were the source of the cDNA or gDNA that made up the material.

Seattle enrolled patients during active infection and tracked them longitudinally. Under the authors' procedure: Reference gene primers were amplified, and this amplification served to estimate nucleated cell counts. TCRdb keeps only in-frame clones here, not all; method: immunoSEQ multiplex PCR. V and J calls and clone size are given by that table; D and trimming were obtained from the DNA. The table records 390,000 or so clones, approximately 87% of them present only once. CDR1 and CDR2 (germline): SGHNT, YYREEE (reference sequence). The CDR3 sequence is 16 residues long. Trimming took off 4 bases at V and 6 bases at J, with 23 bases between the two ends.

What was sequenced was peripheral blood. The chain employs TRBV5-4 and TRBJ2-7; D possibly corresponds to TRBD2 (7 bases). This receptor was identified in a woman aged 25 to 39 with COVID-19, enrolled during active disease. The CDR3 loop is CASSRGAGRGPTEQYF. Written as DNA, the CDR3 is TGTGCCAGCAGCCGGGGGGCGGGACGGGGGCCGACCGAGCAGTACTTC. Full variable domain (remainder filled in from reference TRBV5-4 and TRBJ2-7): ETGVTQSPTHLIKTRGQQVTLRCSSQSGHNTVSWYQQALGQGPQFIFQYYREEENGRGNFPPRFSGLQFPNYSSELNVNALELDDSALYLCASSRGAGRGPTEQYFGPGTRLTVT.